This T cell receptor (beta chain) was sequenced during a study of tumor-infiltrating lymphocytes in oesophageal squamous cell carcinoma. TCRdb processed the PCR reads anew with MiXCR; each CDR3 protein has one entry. The top ten hold approximately 15% of the sample, which has just under 20,000 distinct CDR3 sequences, approximately 40% seen once. The CDR3 loop spans 15 amino acids. Trimming took 3 bases from V and 3 from J; bases not matched to a gene: 3. Germline CDR1 SGHTA, CDR2 FQGTGA. This clonotype was sampled from a male donor with esophageal squamous cell carcinoma. V is TRBV7-3 and J is TRBJ2-3; TRBD2 matches at 10 bases. The material sequenced was normal esophageal tissue next to the tumor. Here the CDR3 reads CASSFLAGGTDTQYF. CDR3 coding DNA: TGTGCCAGCAGCTTCTTAGCGGGAGGTACAGATACGCAGTATTTT.